This is a list of T cell receptor beta chains from one sample in a study of tumor-infiltrating lymphocytes in primary liver carcinoma. TCRdb itself ran the multiplex PCR reads through MiXCR, one entry per CDR3 protein. The table shows 90,000 to 150,000 distinct CDR3 sequences, with 55% to 70% occurring only once. The sequenced sample was tumor-adjacent normal liver tissue. These receptors were taken from an older woman with primary liver carcinoma and hepatitis B virus infection. CDR3s include the opening cysteine and the closing phenylalanine or tryptophan. A D gene is named only where the DNA matches it firmly. The size entry is marked missing in some rows and otherwise reads once, few, many or a size class.

cdr3_aa: CSVTPQATDTQYF
cdr3_nt: TGCAGCGTTACCCCACAGGCGACGGATACGCAGTATTTT
clone_size: .
j_call: TRBJ2-3
d_call: .
v_call: TRBV29-1
cdr3_length: 13

cdr3_aa: CASSFGTGVYKQYF
cdr3_nt: TGTGCCAGCAGTTTCGGGACAGGGGTTTACAAGCAGTACTTC
clone_size: .
j_call: TRBJ2-7
d_call: TRBD1
v_call: TRBV28
cdr3_length: 14

cdr3_aa: CTSSFHTSGSSYEQYF
cdr3_nt: TGTACCAGCAGTTTCCATACTAGCGGAAGCTCCTACGAACAGTACTTC
clone_size: once
j_call: TRBJ2-7
d_call: TRBD2
v_call: TRBV12-3/TRBV12-4
cdr3_length: 16

cdr3_aa: CANSLASGGVNEKLFF
cdr3_nt: TGCGCCAACAGCTTAGCGTCGGGGGGGGTAAATGAAAAACTGTTTTTT
clone_size: once
j_call: TRBJ1-4
d_call: .
v_call: TRBV7-8
cdr3_length: 16

cdr3_aa: CASSSQEHTDTLYF
cdr3_nt: TGTGCCAGCAGCTCTCAGGAGCACACAGATACGCTGTATTTT
clone_size: .
j_call: TRBJ2-3
d_call: .
v_call: TRBV12-3/TRBV12-4
cdr3_length: 14

cdr3_aa: CVSSLTRGRTETFF
cdr3_nt: TGTGTCAGCAGCTTAACCAGGGGGCGAACTGAAACTTTCTTT
clone_size: .
j_call: TRBJ1-1
d_call: TRBD1
v_call: TRBV11-2
cdr3_length: 14

cdr3_aa: CASNTWNTETFF
cdr3_nt: TGTGCCAGCAATACGTGGAACACTGAAACTTTCTTT
clone_size: .
j_call: TRBJ1-1
d_call: .
v_call: TRBV6-6
cdr3_length: 12

cdr3_aa: CGVVGDPPEEQFF
cdr3_nt: TGCGGCGTTGTCGGGGATCCCCCCGAAGAGCAGTTCTTC
clone_size: .
j_call: TRBJ2-1
d_call: .
v_call: TRBV29-1
cdr3_length: 13

cdr3_aa: CASSVREWGSGANVLTF
cdr3_nt: TGTGCTAGCAGCGTCCGGGAGTGGGGCTCTGGGGCCAACGTCCTGACTTTC
clone_size: .
j_call: TRBJ2-6
d_call: .
v_call: TRBV6-5
cdr3_length: 17

cdr3_aa: CASSVWEWGSGANVLTF
cdr3_nt: TGTGCCAGCAGCGTCTGGGAGTGGGGCTCTGGGGCCAACGTCCTGACTTTC
clone_size: .
j_call: TRBJ2-6
d_call: .
v_call: TRBV6-5
cdr3_length: 17

cdr3_aa: CASSLAFSLAGTDTQYF
cdr3_nt: TGCGCCAGCAGCTTGGCCTTTAGTCTAGCGGGCACAGATACGCAGTATTTT
clone_size: many
j_call: TRBJ2-3
d_call: TRBD2
v_call: TRBV5-1
cdr3_length: 17

cdr3_aa: CASSASNVRGEQFF
cdr3_nt: TGTGCCAGCAGCGCCAGTAACGTGAGGGGTGAGCAGTTCTTC
clone_size: .
j_call: TRBJ2-1
d_call: .
v_call: TRBV9
cdr3_length: 14

cdr3_aa: CASSPPGEQHF
cdr3_nt: TGTGCCAGCAGCCCCCCCGGGGAGCAGCACTTC
clone_size: .
j_call: TRBJ2-7
d_call: .
v_call: TRBV28
cdr3_length: 11

cdr3_aa: CVSTHGGSYNEQFF
cdr3_nt: TGCGTCAGCACCCACGGGGGTTCCTACAATGAGCAGTTCTTC
clone_size: .
j_call: TRBJ2-1
d_call: .
v_call: TRBV6-6
cdr3_length: 14

cdr3_aa: CAWSRDTDTQYF
cdr3_nt: TGTGCCTGGAGTAGGGACACAGATACGCAGTATTTT
clone_size: many
j_call: TRBJ2-3
d_call: .
v_call: TRBV30
cdr3_length: 12

cdr3_aa: CAVSPGRGLHGYTF
cdr3_nt: TGTGCCGTCAGCCCAGGTCGGGGTCTTCATGGCTACACCTTC
clone_size: .
j_call: TRBJ1-2
d_call: .
v_call: TRBV12-3/TRBV12-4
cdr3_length: 14

cdr3_aa: CASSERDETGNQPQHF
cdr3_nt: TGTGCCAGCAGCGAAAGGGACGAGACAGGTAATCAGCCCCAGCATTTT
clone_size: .
j_call: TRBJ1-5
d_call: .
v_call: TRBV7-8
cdr3_length: 16

cdr3_aa: CASSQGEGRNTEAFF
cdr3_nt: TGTGCCAGCAGCCAAGGAGAGGGGCGGAACACTGAAGCTTTCTTT
clone_size: many
j_call: TRBJ1-1
d_call: .
v_call: TRBV4-2
cdr3_length: 15

cdr3_aa: CVNSVFGGTGGFNEQFF
cdr3_nt: TGTGTCAACAGTGTTTTCGGAGGGACAGGGGGATTCAATGAGCAGTTCTTC
clone_size: once
j_call: TRBJ2-1
d_call: TRBD1
v_call: TRBV6-1
cdr3_length: 17

cdr3_aa: CASSLGLGEWGVYEQFF
cdr3_nt: TGTGCCAGCAGCTTAGGTCTGGGGGAGTGGGGTGTCTATGAGCAGTTCTTC
clone_size: .
j_call: TRBJ2-1
d_call: .
v_call: TRBV11-3
cdr3_length: 17

cdr3_aa: CGSSSGTGAQPQHF
cdr3_nt: TGTGGCAGCAGTTCCGGGACAGGTGCTCAGCCCCAGCATTTC
clone_size: .
j_call: TRBJ1-5
d_call: TRBD1
v_call: TRBV6-5
cdr3_length: 14

cdr3_aa: CASSLDQQGVLCDEQFF
cdr3_nt: TGTGCCAGCAGCTTAGATCAACAGGGTGTACTCTGCGATGAGCAGTTCTTC
clone_size: .
j_call: TRBJ2-1
d_call: .
v_call: TRBV11-2
cdr3_length: 17

cdr3_aa: CASSPGTSDHNEQFF
cdr3_nt: TGTGCCAGCAGTCCCGGGACTAGCGATCACAATGAGCAGTTCTTC
clone_size: many
j_call: TRBJ2-1
d_call: TRBD2
v_call: TRBV28
cdr3_length: 15

cdr3_aa: CASSWRSQDGYIF
cdr3_nt: TGTGCCAGCAGTTGGCGTTCCCAGGATGGCTACATCTTC
clone_size: .
j_call: TRBJ1-2
d_call: .
v_call: TRBV12-3/TRBV12-4
cdr3_length: 13

cdr3_aa: CVSSFLIGNVQFF
cdr3_nt: TGTGTCAGCAGCTTCCTTATCGGGAATGTGCAGTTCTTC
clone_size: once
j_call: TRBJ2-1
d_call: .
v_call: TRBV13
cdr3_length: 13

cdr3_aa: CGVEGPFTGGYQQYF
cdr3_nt: TGCGGCGTTGAGGGACCCTTTACAGGGGGCTACCAGCAGTACTTC
clone_size: .
j_call: TRBJ2-7
d_call: TRBD1
v_call: TRBV29-1
cdr3_length: 15

cdr3_aa: CASSLGVAADNEQFF
cdr3_nt: TGCGCCAGCAGCTTGGGTGTTGCGGCGGACAATGAGCAGTTCTTC
clone_size: many
j_call: TRBJ2-1
d_call: .
v_call: TRBV5-1
cdr3_length: 15

cdr3_aa: CSASSGLVTYEQYF
cdr3_nt: TGCAGTGCTAGTTCGGGACTGGTAACCTACGAGCAGTACTTC
clone_size: .
j_call: TRBJ2-7
d_call: .
v_call: TRBV20-1
cdr3_length: 14

cdr3_aa: CASSGIGSPLHF
cdr3_nt: TGTGCCAGCAGTGGGATTGGTTCACCCCTCCACTTT
clone_size: few
j_call: TRBJ1-6
d_call: .
v_call: TRBV2
cdr3_length: 12

cdr3_aa: CASSFTTGAWAIREQYF
cdr3_nt: TGTGCCAGCAGTTTCACGACAGGGGCCTGGGCAATTAGGGAGCAGTACTTC
clone_size: many
j_call: TRBJ2-7
d_call: TRBD1
v_call: TRBV28
cdr3_length: 17

cdr3_aa: CASSLLLAHNEQFF
cdr3_nt: TGCGCCAGCAGCTTGCTACTAGCCCACAATGAGCAGTTCTTC
clone_size: .
j_call: TRBJ2-1
d_call: .
v_call: TRBV5-4
cdr3_length: 14

cdr3_aa: CASSSRGDRAYNEQFF
cdr3_nt: TGTGCCAGCAGCTCTCGAGGGGACAGGGCGTACAATGAGCAGTTCTTC
clone_size: many
j_call: TRBJ2-1
d_call: TRBD1
v_call: TRBV28
cdr3_length: 16

cdr3_aa: CASSRGINTEAFF
cdr3_nt: TGTGCCAGCAGCCGGGGCATAAACACTGAAGCTTTCTTT
clone_size: .
j_call: TRBJ1-1
d_call: .
v_call: TRBV6-5
cdr3_length: 13

cdr3_aa: CASSPGTGVVAEAFF
cdr3_nt: TGTGCCAGTAGCCCCGGGACGGGAGTGGTCGCTGAAGCTTTCTTT
clone_size: once
j_call: TRBJ1-1
d_call: .
v_call: TRBV11-2
cdr3_length: 15

cdr3_aa: CATEHSRLGNELFF
cdr3_nt: TGTGCCACCGAGCATAGCCGGCTTGGAAATGAACTGTTCTTC
clone_size: .
j_call: TRBJ2-1
d_call: .
v_call: TRBV6-1
cdr3_length: 14

cdr3_aa: CSAGRIQANYDYTF
cdr3_nt: TGCAGCGCTGGCCGGATTCAAGCTAACTATGACTACACCTTC
clone_size: .
j_call: TRBJ1-2
d_call: .
v_call: TRBV29-1
cdr3_length: 14

cdr3_aa: CASSRKQGEDEQFF
cdr3_nt: TGTGCCAGCAGCCGCAAACAGGGTGAGGATGAGCAGTTCTTC
clone_size: .
j_call: TRBJ2-1
d_call: .
v_call: TRBV7-9
cdr3_length: 14